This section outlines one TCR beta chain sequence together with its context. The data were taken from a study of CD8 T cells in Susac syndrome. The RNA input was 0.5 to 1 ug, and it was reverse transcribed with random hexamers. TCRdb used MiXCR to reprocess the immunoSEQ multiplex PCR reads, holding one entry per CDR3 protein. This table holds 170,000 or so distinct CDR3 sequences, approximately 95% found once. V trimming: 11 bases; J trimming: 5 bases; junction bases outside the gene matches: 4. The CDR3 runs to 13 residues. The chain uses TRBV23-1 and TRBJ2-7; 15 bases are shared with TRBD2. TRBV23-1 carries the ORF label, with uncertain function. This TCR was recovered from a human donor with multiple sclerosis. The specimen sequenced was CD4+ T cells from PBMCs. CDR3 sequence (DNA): TGCGCCGGACTAGCGGGAGGGCCTAACGAGCAGTACTTC. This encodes CAGLAGGPNEQYF.